The 27 T cell receptor beta chains reported below all come from one sample, sequenced in a study of regulatory T cells in long-lasting Graves disease. Time point meaning: persistent/refractory GD, antithyroid drugs over 5 years with positive TRAb. With RNA extracted from PBMCs as input, the TCR library was made. TCR beta libraries were built with iRepertoire HTBI primers and Arm-PCR of CDR3 regions. TCRdb ran MiXCR on the multiplex PCR reads and lists one entry per CDR3 protein. The sample has hundreds of thousands of distinct CDR3 sequences; roughly 20% are singletons. The input for sequencing was peripheral blood mononuclear cells (PBMCs), taken when the disease was refractory, from a patient treated with antithyroid drugs. The receptor source for this set is a female donor with Graves disease.

This sequence joins TRBV27 and TRBJ2-1, with D hard to call. The CDR3 spans 20 residues. V was clipped by 0 bases and J by 0 bases, with 21 bases between them. The germline CDR1 and CDR2 sequences are MNHEY and SMNVEV (reference sequence). The CDR3 nucleotides read TGTGCCAGCAGTTTATCCGCCCCTATCCGACGTAGAAGCTCCTACAATGAGCAGTTCTTC. This gives the protein CASSLSAPIRRRSSYNEQFF.

J is TRBJ1-3 and V is TRBV6-1; D gene uncertain. This CDR3 is built from 13 residues. V was cut by 6 bases and J by 0 bases, with 6 bases left in between. In germline, CDR1 is MNHNS, CDR2 SASEGT. CDR3 protein: CASRRASGNTIYF. DNA of the CDR3: TGTGCCAGCAGGAGGGCCTCTGGAAACACCATATATTTT.

In its sample, this clonotype was seen a few times. The rearrangement links TRBV6-1 to TRBJ1-5; the D gene is possibly TRBD1 (5 bases). The CDR3 is 16 amino acids. Trimming left V 6 bases short and J 5 bases short, with 20 bases between. Germline CDR1 reads MNHNS; CDR2 reads SASEGT. The CDR3 bases are TGTGCCAGCAGACAGATGTGGGGCCCACCTGATCAGCCCCAGCATTTT. It specifies CASRQMWGPPDQPQHF.

This clonotype was counted ten times or more. V and J are TRBV12-3 or TRBV12-4 and TRBJ2-5, with 13 bases fitting TRBD2. J lost 1 base, V lost 1 base, and 3 bases had no gene match. The CDR3 runs 17 residues. CDR3 amino acids: CASSLVGLAGAQETQYF. As DNA, the CDR3 is TGTGCCAGCAGTTTAGTAGGACTAGCGGGAGCCCAAGAGACCCAGTACTTC.

The chain joins TRBV10-2 to TRBJ2-5; TRBD1 might be the D (5 bases). Per germline, CDR1 WSHSY and CDR2 SAAADI. The CDR3 length is 19 residues. Trimming removed 2 bases from V and 7 bases from J, with 29 bases in between. The CDR3 here is CASSEVGQETQYPKLTQYF. The CDR3 DNA reads as TGCGCCAGCAGTGAGGTGGGGCAAGAGACCCAGTACCCAAAATTGACCCAGTACTTC.

Remarks on this clonotype: With a much larger clone just one base away, this may be a read error. This chain joins TRBV7-3 and TRBJ2-2; 14 bases line up with TRBD2. The CDR3 is 18 amino acids. CDR1 SGHTA and CDR2 FQGTGA come from the germline V gene. For the CDR3, the DNA is TGTGCCAGCAACTTATACCCGGGACTAGCGGGAGCTACCGGGGAGCTGTTTTTT. It translates to CASNLYPGLAGATGELFF.

V usage is TRBV2 and J usage is TRBJ1-5; D remains ambiguous. CDR1 and CDR2 from the germline V gene are SNHLY and FYNNEI. The CDR3 is 16 residues long. V dropped 2 bases and J dropped 2 bases, with 13 bases sitting between them. CDR3 coding DNA: TGTGCCAGCAGTGAAAGGACGCGGCGTGGCAATCAGCCCCAGCATTTT. Translating it yields CASSERTRRGNQPQHF.

This clonotype was recorded many times. The rearrangement joins TRBV6-5 to TRBJ1-1; possible D gene TRBD1, 5 bases. The germline gives CDR1 MNHEY, CDR2 SVGAGI. V lost 2 bases to trimming and J lost 5 bases, with 18 bases between them. The CDR3 has 16 amino acids. The DNA for the CDR3 is TGTGCCAGCAGTTACCCCGATGGACAAGGAGGGACTGAAGCTTTCTTT. Translation gives CASSYPDGQGGTEAFF.

The rearrangement uses TRBV24-1 and TRBJ2-1; maybe TRBD2 (6 bases). Germline-derived CDR1 and CDR2 are KGHDR and SFDVKD. This CDR3 has 14 amino acids. Trimming removed 5 bases from V and 8 bases from J, with 15 bases in between. CDR3 sequence (DNA): TGTGCCACCAGTGGGTTGGAGGGTACCGATGAGCAGTTCTTC. It specifies CATSGLEGTDEQFF.

This clonotype was picked up many times. This chain joins TRBV7-2 and TRBJ2-7; 9 bases agree with TRBD2. Trimming removed 0 bases from V and 7 bases from J; junction bases left unmatched: 7. CDR3 length: 15 residues. Germline V gives CDR1 SGHTA, CDR2 FQGNSA. The CDR3: CASSLASGSGEEQYF. The CDR3 nucleotides are TGTGCCAGCAGCTTAGCTAGCGGGAGTGGAGAAGAGCAGTACTTC.

The rearrangement links TRBV19 to TRBJ1-6; D is perhaps TRBD1 (6 bases). V lost 8 bases, J lost 7 bases, and 12 bases lay in between. This CDR3 is 13 amino acids long. CDR1 is LNHDA, CDR2 SQIVND, per germline (reference sequence). DNA of the CDR3: TGTGCCAGTGGGATAAGGGGGAATTCACCCCTCCACTTT. Amino acids: CASGIRGNSPLHF. Together with reference TRBV19 and TRBJ1-6, the CDR3 gives the full variable domain: DGGITQSPKYLFRKEGQNVTLSCEQNLNHDAMYWYRQDPGQGLRLIYYSQIVNDFQKGDIAEGYSVSREKKESFPLTVTSAQKNPTAFYLCASGIRGNSPLHFGNGTRLTVT.

At least ten counts were recorded for this clonotype. This chain connects TRBV27 to TRBJ1-1; D is ambiguous. V was cut by 5 bases and J by 7 bases, with 8 bases left in between. The CDR3 extends over 11 amino acids. Germline CDR1 and CDR2: MNHEY and SMNVEV (reference sequence). CDR3 nucleotide sequence: TGTGCCAGCAGTGGGTCCCTTGAAGCTTTCTTT. Its translation: CASSGSLEAFF.

V gene TRBV9 combines with J gene TRBJ1-2, with TRBD1 as a possible D gene (6 bases). V dropped 0 bases and J dropped 3 bases, with 12 bases sitting between them. This CDR3 has 15 residues. CDR1 SGDLS and CDR2 YYNGEE come from the germline V gene. The CDR3 DNA sequence: TGTGCCAGCAGCGTAGACGGGGGGCTCGACTATGGCTACACCTTC. This encodes CASSVDGGLDYGYTF.

This clonotype was recorded at least ten times. CDR3 loop: CSARVGADQPQHF. CDR3 nucleotides: TGCAGTGCTAGAGTGGGGGCGGATCAGCCCCAGCATTTT. The rearrangement links TRBV20-1 to TRBJ1-5; tentatively, D is TRBD1 (6 bases). The CDR3 extends over 13 amino acids. V lost 1 base and J 5 bases, leaving 9 bases between the germline ends. From germline, CDR1 is DFQATT and CDR2 SNEGSKA (reference sequence).

V is TRBV5-8 and J is TRBJ1-2, with 8 bases identical to TRBD1. The germline V gene encodes CDR1 SGHTS and CDR2 YDEGEE. With 7 bases clipped from V and 3 bases from J, the junction kept 11 bases outside the gene matches. The CDR3 runs to 15 residues. CDR3 DNA: TGTGCCAGCGCGGACCGGGACAGGTATTACTATGGCTACACCTTC. It is translated as CASADRDRYYYGYTF.

The genes are TRBV11-3 and TRBJ2-7, with 9 bases matching TRBD2. This CDR3 spans 16 amino acids. J gave up 5 bases and V 5 bases, and 13 bases lay outside the gene matches. From germline, CDR1 is SGHNT and CDR2 YENEEA. The DNA for the CDR3 is TGTGCCAGCAGCACTGGGGGTAGCGGGAGTATCCACGAGCAGTACTTC. Translation gives CASSTGGSGSIHEQYF.

The rearrangement uses TRBV27 and TRBJ1-2; D may be TRBD1 (5 bases). Germline CDR1 reads MNHEY; CDR2 reads SMNVEV (reference sequence). The CDR3 sequence is 13 residues long. V was cut by 1 base and J by 7 bases, with 10 bases left in between. The CDR3 region has the DNA TGTGCCAGCAGTTTATTATTGGGGACTGGCTACACCTTC. Translating it yields CASSLLLGTGYTF.

V is TRBV30 and J is TRBJ1-4; D is undetermined. CDR1 is GTSNPN and CDR2 is SVGIG in the germline V gene (reference sequence). Trimming pared 0 bases from V and 8 bases from J, leaving 10 bases between. This CDR3 has 13 amino acids. For the CDR3, the DNA is TGTGCCTGGAGTGTAAACAGAGGCGAAAAACTGTTTTTT. Amino acid sequence: CAWSVNRGEKLFF.

This clonotype has ten or more counts. The chain is built from TRBV12-3 or TRBV12-4 and TRBJ2-4; D unclear. V was pared by 5 bases and J by 6 bases, with 5 bases between. This CDR3 has 11 amino acids. The CDR3 coding sequence is TGTGCCAGCAGTCCGGGAAACATTCAGTACTTC. Amino acid sequence: CASSPGNIQYF.

Remarks on this clonotype: A much bigger clone sits one base away, suggesting this may be a read error. J is TRBJ1-2 and V is TRBV24-1; D ambiguous. V lost 6 bases and J lost 2, with 12 bases in between. The germline V gene has CDR1 KGHDR and CDR2 SFDVKD. This CDR3 region has 14 residues. The CDR3 DNA follows: TGTGCCACCAGTACAAGGGAGATGAACTATGGCTACACCTTC. Its translation: CATSTREMNYGYTF.

This clonotype was counted between two and nine times. The rearrangement links TRBV6-1 to TRBJ1-5; D may be TRBD1 (6 bases). Germline V CDR1 and CDR2: MNHNS, SASEGT. This CDR3 has 15 residues. V lost 7 bases and J 2 bases, leaving 15 bases between the germline ends. Here the CDR3 reads CASTTTRQGNQPQHF. CDR3 DNA sequence: TGTGCCAGCACTACTACCCGACAGGGCAATCAGCCCCAGCATTTT.

The rearrangement joins TRBV11-2 to TRBJ2-3, with TRBD1 matching 7 bases. The CDR3 consists of 14 residues. Trimming cost V 1 base and J 6 bases; bases outside gene matches: 4. Germline CDR1 SGHAT, CDR2 FQNNGV. CDR3 sequence: CASSLGQGLDTQYF. CDR3 sequence (DNA): TGTGCCAGCAGCTTAGGACAGGGTTTGGATACGCAGTATTTT.

The V gene is TRBV6-2 or TRBV6-3, the J gene TRBJ2-7; 9 bases are shared with TRBD2. This CDR3 spans 15 amino acids. V was clipped by 7 bases and J by 0 bases; unmatched bases: 7. Germline V gene sequence: CDR1 MNHEY, CDR2 SVGEGT. The CDR3 is CASTLLGLASYEQYF. CDR3 sequence (DNA): TGTGCCAGCACCCTGTTGGGACTAGCCTCCTACGAGCAGTACTTC.

This clonotype was seen a few times. This sequence joins TRBV4-3 and TRBJ2-7, with TRBD2 matching 7 bases. From germline, CDR1 is LGHNA and CDR2 YSLEER. V shed 4 bases and J 4 bases; nucleotides not matched to a gene: 7. The CDR3 runs 14 residues. CDR3 DNA: TGCGCCAGCAGCCTACGACTAGCCCTGTACGAGCAGTACTTC. Amino acids: CASSLRLALYEQYF.

A few counts support this clonotype. The chain has TRBV7-9 and TRBJ2-7; TRBD2 matches 8 bases. V lost 3 bases and J lost 3; bases outside the gene matches: 10. Germline V CDR1 and CDR2: SEHNR, FQNEAQ (reference sequence). The CDR3 is 16 amino acids. The CDR3 DNA is TGTGCCAGCAGCTTTTGGGCAGCGGGAGTAAACTACGAGCAGTACTTC. It yields the protein CASSFWAAGVNYEQYF.

This chain links TRBV19 with TRBJ1-5, with TRBD1 matching 9 bases. Per germline, CDR1 LNHDA and CDR2 SQIVND (reference sequence). With 9 bases clipped from V and 0 bases from J, the junction kept 9 bases outside the gene matches. The CDR3 length is 16 residues. The CDR3: CARTGTGFCSNQPQHF. The CDR3 region has the DNA TGTGCCAGAACCGGGACAGGGTTTTGTAGCAATCAGCCCCAGCATTTT.

The sample holds many counts of this clonotype. The rearrangement links TRBV6-2 or TRBV6-3 to TRBJ1-1; D perhaps matches TRBD1 (6 bases). This CDR3 has 14 amino acids. Trimming stripped 5 bases from V and 0 bases from J, with 10 bases between. The germline CDR1 and CDR2 sequences are MNHEY and SVGEGT. The CDR3 protein is CASSVTGMNTEAFF. In DNA form, the CDR3 reads TGTGCCAGCAGTGTTACAGGGATGAACACTGAAGCTTTCTTT.